This entry is about one TCR beta chain. Antigen: not known. Additional DNA sequences in this sample encode the identical CDR3. This record comes from a study of shared clonotypes between healthy human individuals. Whole-study context: The study drew on a couple of women and a few men aged 18 to 49 as donors.

This CDR3 spans 14 amino acids. Looked up from germline, CDR1 is SGHRS and CDR2 is YFSETQ. Losses at the gene ends were 3 bases for V and 7 bases for J; bases not matched to a gene: 5. As handled by the study authors: Without quality scores, immunoSEQ junctional reads could not be filtered like full-length reads. Here immunoSEQ multiplex PCR was the method, and the copy in TCRdb shows in-frame clones only, minus some. D and trimming were read from the DNA, whereas the V and J calls and clone size are those reported in that table. The sample has hundreds of thousands of clones, around 73% seen once. General study findings and limits: Clonotype sharing among donors, it was expected, would be affected by sequencing depth.

Sequencing input: memory CD4+ T cells sorted from blood. Noted subset: CD45RA-negative fraction. This receptor was obtained from a woman between 25 and 40 years old in good health. The V gene is TRBV5-1, the J gene TRBJ1-4; 8 positions agree with TRBD1. CDR3 loop: CASSSGQGGEKLFF. In nucleotides, the CDR3 is TGCGCCAGCAGCTCTGGACAGGGAGGTGAAAAACTGTTTTTT.